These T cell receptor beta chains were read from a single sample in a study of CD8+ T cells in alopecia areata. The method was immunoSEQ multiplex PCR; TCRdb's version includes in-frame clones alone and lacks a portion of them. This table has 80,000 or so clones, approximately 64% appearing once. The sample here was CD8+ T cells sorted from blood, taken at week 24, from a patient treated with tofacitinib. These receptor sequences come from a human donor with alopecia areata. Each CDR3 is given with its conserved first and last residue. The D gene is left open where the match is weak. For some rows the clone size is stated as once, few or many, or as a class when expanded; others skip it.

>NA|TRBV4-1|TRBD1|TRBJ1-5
TGCGCCAGCAGCCAAGATCCGACAGGGGGAGATAGCAATCAGCCCCAGCATTTT
CASSQDPTGGDSNQPQHF
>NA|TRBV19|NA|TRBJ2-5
TGTGCCAGTAGTCCGGACAGAACCTCCCAGTACTTC
CASSPDRTSQYF
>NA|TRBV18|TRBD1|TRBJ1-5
TGTGCCAGCTCACCAACCGGACAGGGGGCGGTCAATCAGCCCCAGCATTTT
CASSPTGQGAVNQPQHF
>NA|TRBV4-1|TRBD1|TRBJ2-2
TGCGCCAGCAGCCATGGGACAGCAAACACCGGGGAGCTGTTTTTT
CASSHGTANTGELFF
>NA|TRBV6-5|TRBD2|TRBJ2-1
TGTGCCAGCAGTTACTCGTATACGGGGGGGTACAATGAGCAGTTCTTC
CASSYSYTGGYNEQFF
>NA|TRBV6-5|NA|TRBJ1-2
TGTGCCAGCAGTTACCTGACGGGGAGGGAGGGCTACACCTTC
CASSYLTGREGYTF
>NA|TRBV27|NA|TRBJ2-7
TGTGCCAGCAGTTTATCCATAGGTTCCTACGAGCAGTACTTC
CASSLSIGSYEQYF
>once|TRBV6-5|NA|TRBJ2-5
TGTGCCAGCAGTTCCGCGTTTGGGGTAGCAGAGACCCAGTACTTC
CASSSAFGVAETQYF
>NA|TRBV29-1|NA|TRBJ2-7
TGCAGCGTCGCCTGGACCGCATCCTACGAGCAGTACTTC
CSVAWTASYEQYF
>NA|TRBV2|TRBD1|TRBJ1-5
TGTGCCAGCAGCGTACAGGGGAACGTGGGCAATCAGCCCCAGCATTTT
CASSVQGNVGNQPQHF
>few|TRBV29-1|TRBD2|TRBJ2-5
TGCAGCGTTGAGTCTAGCGGGGGCAAGACCCAGTACTTC
CSVESSGGKTQYF
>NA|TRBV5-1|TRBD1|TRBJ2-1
TGCGCCAGCGGCGACAGGGCCGCGTTGGAGAACAATGAGCAGTTCTTC
CASGDRAALENNEQFF
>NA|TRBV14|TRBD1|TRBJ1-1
TGTGCCAGCAGCCAAGTATTTGGAGGGGGCCTCACTGAAGCTTTCTTT
CASSQVFGGGLTEAFF
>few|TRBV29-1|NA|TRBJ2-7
TGCAGCGTTGACGGAGGGGGCGGGAGTAGTTCCTACGAGCAGTACTTC
CSVDGGGGSSSYEQYF
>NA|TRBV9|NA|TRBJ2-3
TGTGCCAGCAGCCCGTTAGCTGGGCCGATGAGCACAGATACGCAGTATTTT
CASSPLAGPMSTDTQYF
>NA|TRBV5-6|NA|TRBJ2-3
TGTGCCAGCAGCGTGGACGGGAGCACAGATACGCAGTATTTT
CASSVDGSTDTQYF
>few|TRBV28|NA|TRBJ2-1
TGTGCCAGCAGTTTGGCGTCGCGCGAGTTTCCCTACAATGAGCAGTTCTTC
CASSLASREFPYNEQFF
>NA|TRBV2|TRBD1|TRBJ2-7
TGTGCCAGCAGTCCCGGGACAGGCCTAGTCTCGTACGAGCAGTACTTC
CASSPGTGLVSYEQYF
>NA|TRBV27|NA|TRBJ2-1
TGTGCCAGCAGTTTGGGGTCAAGGGCCTACAATGAGCAGTTCTTC
CASSLGSRAYNEQFF
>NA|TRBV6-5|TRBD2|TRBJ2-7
TGTGCCAGCAGTTACTCGACTAGCGGTTTGGCCGAGCAGTACTTC
CASSYSTSGLAEQYF
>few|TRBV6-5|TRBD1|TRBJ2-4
TGTGCCAGCAGTTACGACCAGGGGGCGGCTCAAAACATTCAGTACTTC
CASSYDQGAAQNIQYF
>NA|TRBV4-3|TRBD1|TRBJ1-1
TGCGCCAGCAGCCAGCTCGACAGGGGGCTTGCTAACACTGAAGCTTTCTTT
CASSQLDRGLANTEAFF
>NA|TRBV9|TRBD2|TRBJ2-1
TGTGCCAGCACATCCGGGACTAGCTACAATGAGCAGTTCTTC
CASTSGTSYNEQFF
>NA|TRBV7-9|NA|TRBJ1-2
TGTGCCAGCAGCTCAGACCTCGGGGTTGGCTACACCTTC
CASSSDLGVGYTF
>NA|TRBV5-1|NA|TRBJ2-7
TGCGCCAGCAGAGAGCCGACAGCAGACGAGCAGTACTTC
CASREPTADEQYF
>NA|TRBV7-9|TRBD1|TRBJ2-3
TGTGCCAGCAGCTTCGACAGGGAAACAGATACGCAGTATTTT
CASSFDRETDTQYF
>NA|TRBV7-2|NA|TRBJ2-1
TGTGCCAGCAGCTTAGGGCCTAGGAGTGAGCAGTTCTTC
CASSLGPRSEQFF
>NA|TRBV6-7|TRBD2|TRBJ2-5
TGTGCCAGCATTCAAGGCAGGGCGGGGGGAGAGACCCAGTACTTC
CASIQGRAGGETQYF
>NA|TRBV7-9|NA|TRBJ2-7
TGTGCCAGCAGCCCCGGGACTGGGATAGACGAGCAGTACTTC
CASSPGTGIDEQYF
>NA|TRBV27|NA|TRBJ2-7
TGTGCCAGCAGTTTATCGTTGACCTCCTACGAGCAGTACTTC
CASSLSLTSYEQYF
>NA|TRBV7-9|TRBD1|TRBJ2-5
TGTGCCAGCAGCTCTTCGGAACAGGGGTGGGAGACCCAGTACTTC
CASSSSEQGWETQYF
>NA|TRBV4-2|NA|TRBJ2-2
TGTGCCAGCAGCCAAGACAGGACCGGGGAGCTGTTTTTT
CASSQDRTGELFF
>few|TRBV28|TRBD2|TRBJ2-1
TGTGCCAGCAGTTTCTTTGGACTAGCGGGTAGGAATGAGCAGTTCTTC
CASSFFGLAGRNEQFF
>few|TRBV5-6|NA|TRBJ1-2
TGTGCCAGCAGCCCCGCCGGGACGGTGATGAACTATGGCTACACCTTC
CASSPAGTVMNYGYTF
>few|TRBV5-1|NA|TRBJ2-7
TGCGCCAGCAGCTCCCAGGACTACAGGGACGAGCAGTACTTC
CASSSQDYRDEQYF
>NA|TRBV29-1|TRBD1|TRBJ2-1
TGCAGCGTTGAATTGTCGAGGACAGGGGACTACAATGAGCAGTTCTTC
CSVELSRTGDYNEQFF
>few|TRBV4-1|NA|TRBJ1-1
TGCGCCAGCAACCAAGGGGCCTTTATCGGAGGGGACACTGAAGCTTTCTTT
CASNQGAFIGGDTEAFF
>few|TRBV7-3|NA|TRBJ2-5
TGTGCCAGCGACGGGACCCAAGAGACCCAGTACTTC
CASDGTQETQYF
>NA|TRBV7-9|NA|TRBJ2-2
TGTGCCAGCAGCTTAGCGAAAGGTTTGGACACCGGGGAGCTGTTTTTT
CASSLAKGLDTGELFF
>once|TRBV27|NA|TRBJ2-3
TGTGCCAGCAGTTGGGGGACCAGTAGCACAGATACGCAGTATTTT
CASSWGTSSTDTQYF
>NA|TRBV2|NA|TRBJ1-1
TGTGCCAGCAGGGGAACAGGGCCCCGGTACACTGAAGCTTTCTTT
CASRGTGPRYTEAFF
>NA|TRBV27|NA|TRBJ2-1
TGTGCCAGCAGTTTAGGAGCGGGTGAGCAGTTCTTC
CASSLGAGEQFF
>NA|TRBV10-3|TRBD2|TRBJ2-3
TGTGCCATCAGTGACCACAGAGCGGGAGGCTCAGTTACGCAGTATTTT
CAISDHRAGGSVTQYF
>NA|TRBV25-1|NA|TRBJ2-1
TGTGCCAGCAGTGAACCCGGGGGCGTAGGCAATGAGCAGTTCTTC
CASSEPGGVGNEQFF
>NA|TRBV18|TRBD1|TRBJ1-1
TGTGCCAGCTCAGGATTCAGGGGGCAGAACACTGAAGCTTTCTTT
CASSGFRGQNTEAFF
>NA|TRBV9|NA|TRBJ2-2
TGTGCCAGCAGCGTAGCACAGTGGAACACCGGGGAGCTGTTTTTT
CASSVAQWNTGELFF
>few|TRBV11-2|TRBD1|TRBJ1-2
TGTGCCAGCGACTTTACAGGGGGCTATGGCTACACCTTC
CASDFTGGYGYTF
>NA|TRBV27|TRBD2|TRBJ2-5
TGTGCCAGCAGTTTGTTACCGGGAGGCGAGACCCAGTACTTC
CASSLLPGGETQYF
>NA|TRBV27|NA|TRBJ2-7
TGTGCCACCGGACAGACCTACGAGCAGTACTTC
CATGQTYEQYF